Each of the 29 T cell receptor beta chains below was sequenced from the same sample in a study of T cells in Graves' hyperthyroidism and ophthalmopathy. RNA transcripts were the template for amplifying TCR beta CDR3 regions. HTBI primers were used for first-round RT-PCR of the TCR CDR3. Via MiXCR, TCRdb re-called the multiplex PCR reads, giving one row per CDR3 protein. The sample has about 640,000 distinct CDR3 sequences, roughly 20% seen once. Input material: blood. These receptors were collected from a man younger than 45 with Graves' ophthalmopathy.

This clonotype was observed many times. The chain links TRBV28 to TRBJ2-1; 7 positions agree with TRBD1. After removal of 4 bases from V and 8 bases from J, the junction contained 11 bases not matched to a gene. This CDR3 region has 15 residues. CDR1 and CDR2 from the germline V gene are MDHEN and SYDVKM. The CDR3 is CASSSSQTGLYEQFF. The DNA of the CDR3 is TGTGCCAGCAGTTCCTCCCAGACAGGGCTCTATGAGCAGTTCTTC.

This clonotype was detected only a few times. This chain uses TRBV27 with TRBJ2-5, with D uncertain. V was clipped by 6 bases and J by 2 bases, with 13 bases between them. Germline V CDR1 and CDR2: MNHEY, SMNVEV (reference sequence). The CDR3 contains 14 residues. This chain's CDR3 is CASSPYATQETQYF. CDR3 coding DNA: TGTGCCAGCAGCCCTTATGCGACACAAGAGACCCAGTACTTC.

This clonotype was counted between two and nine times. The chain employs TRBV28 and TRBJ1-2; D not resolved. V was shortened by 2 bases and J by 6 bases, with 13 bases between the two germline ends. The CDR3 runs to 14 residues. Germline assignment: CDR1 MDHEN and CDR2 SYDVKM. The CDR3 protein is CASSLKRVSDGYTF. The CDR3 DNA follows: TGTGCCAGCAGTTTAAAGCGGGTTTCGGATGGCTACACCTTC.

This clonotype has just a few counts. The J gene is TRBJ1-5, the V gene TRBV28; the match to TRBD1 covers 8 bases. Germline lookup yields CDR1 MDHEN and CDR2 SYDVKM. The CDR3 sequence is 14 residues long. V lost 6 bases to trimming and J lost 5 bases; unmatched junction nucleotides: 6. The CDR3 DNA is TGTGCCAGCAGACTACAGGGGGTTCATCAGCCCCAGCATTTT. The encoded protein is CASRLQGVHQPQHF.

The V and J genes are TRBV5-1 and TRBJ2-7; TRBD1 might be the D (5 bases). Between the trimmed V and J ends, which lost 2 bases and 2 bases, there was a span of 14 bases. The germline V gene has CDR1 SGHRS and CDR2 YFSETQ. This CDR3 is 15 amino acids long. As DNA, the CDR3 is TGCGCCAGCAGCTTCGGGCAGGGTCTCGCCTACGAGCAGTACTTC. Protein product: CASSFGQGLAYEQYF.

In this sample, this clonotype turned up many times. The chain carries TRBV30 and TRBJ2-3; D is unresolved. Trimming took off 3 bases at V and 1 base at J, with 17 bases between the two ends. The CDR3 has 16 residues. CDR1 GTSNPN and CDR2 SVGIG come from the germline V gene (reference sequence). CDR3 nucleotide sequence: TGTGCCTGGAGGCGACAACTCGCCACCCGCACAGATACGCAGTATTTT. This translates into CAWRRQLATRTDTQYF.

Here the CDR3 DNA reads TGTGCCAGCAGCTTCGACAGGGATTTTGGCTACACCTTC. Its translation: CASSFDRDFGYTF. The rearrangement links TRBV11-2 to TRBJ1-2; TRBD1 matches 7 bases. CDR1 is SGHAT, CDR2 FQNNGV, per germline. With V trimmed by 3 bases and J by 7 bases, 5 bases remained unmatched. CDR3 length equals 13 residues. The full variable domain, completed using reference TRBV11-2 and TRBJ1-2, is EAGVAQSPRYKIIEKRQSVAFWCNPISGHATLYWYQQILGQGPKLLIQFQNNGVVDDSQLPKDRFSAERLKGVDSTLKIQPAKLEDSAVYLCASSFDRDFGYTFGSGTRLTVV.

The CDR3: CASSLVAGGPYNEQFF. CDR3 sequence (DNA): TGTGCCAGCAGCTTAGTAGCGGGAGGTCCCTACAATGAGCAGTTCTTC. This chain connects TRBV11-3 to TRBJ2-1; 10 bases map to TRBD2. The CDR3 length is 16 residues. The V gene's germline CDR1 is SGHNT and CDR2 YENEEA. V lost 1 base to trimming and J lost 2 bases; unmatched junction nucleotides: 2.

CDR3 nucleotide sequence: TGTGCCATCAGTGATCCGAGGGGGACCGACTTGGGAGAGACCCAGTACTTC. It is translated as CAISDPRGTDLGETQYF. The rearrangement uses TRBV10-3 and TRBJ2-5; TRBD1 is a possible D gene (6 bases). The CDR3 is 17 amino acids. V shed 3 bases and J shed 4 bases, with 21 bases lying between them. Looked up from germline, CDR1 is ENHRY and CDR2 is SYGVKD.

The chain carries TRBV5-5 and TRBJ2-7, with D tentatively TRBD2 (5 bases). Looked up from germline, CDR1 is SGHKS and CDR2 is YYEKEE (reference sequence). This CDR3 comprises 14 residues. Trimming cost V 1 base and J 5 bases, with 13 bases left between them. This chain's CDR3 is CASSLNSRAHEQYF. The CDR3 nucleotides are TGTGCCAGCAGCTTGAACTCGAGGGCCCACGAGCAGTACTTC.

The V and J genes are TRBV9 and TRBJ2-7; D might be TRBD2 (6 bases). Trimming took off 0 bases at V and 0 bases at J, with 10 bases between the two ends. The germline V gene has CDR1 SGDLS and CDR2 YYNGEE. This CDR3 region has 15 residues. The CDR3 protein is CASSVGAGSSYEQYF. The CDR3 nucleotides are TGTGCCAGCAGCGTAGGGGCGGGAAGCTCCTACGAGCAGTACTTC.

This clonotype was seen at least ten times. The chain uses TRBV28 and TRBJ2-1, with TRBD2 matching over 10 bases. Germline CDR1 and CDR2: MDHEN and SYDVKM. Losses at the gene ends were 3 bases for V and 6 bases for J; bases not matched to a gene: 20. The CDR3 extends over 20 amino acids. Written as DNA, the CDR3 is TGTGCCAGCAGTTTCCCACTATTTAGCGGGAGGATCCACAATCGCAATGAGCAGTTCTTC. Translation: CASSFPLFSGRIHNRNEQFF.

In regard to this clonotype: A much larger clone differs by one base, so this may be a read error. The CDR3 end shows no conserved phenylalanine or tryptophan, and so a read error is likely. This sequence joins TRBV15 and TRBJ2-5; D is unresolved. The V gene lost 0 bases and the J gene lost 5 bases, with 10 bases spanning the gap. Germline loops: CDR1 LNHNV, CDR2 YYDKDF (reference sequence). This CDR3 contains 14 residues. DNA of the CDR3: TGTGCCACCAGCAGAGAGGTTGTGGGTGAGACCCAGTACTCC. This sequence encodes CATSREVVGETQYS.

A few counts support this clonotype. This rearrangement joins TRBV5-6 to TRBJ2-7; D is undetermined. V was shortened by 4 bases and J by 6 bases, with 14 bases between the two germline ends. Germline assignment: CDR1 SGHDT and CDR2 YYEEEE. This CDR3 contains 13 residues. The CDR3 region is CASSRDAVGEQYF. The CDR3 DNA reads TGTGCCAGCAGCCGTGATGCTGTTGGCGAGCAGTACTTC.

Many counts were recorded for this clonotype. This chain connects TRBV6-5 to TRBJ2-7; no definite D call. Trimming removed 0 bases from V and 5 bases from J, with 20 bases in between. The CDR3 has 17 residues. In germline, CDR1 is MNHEY, CDR2 SVGAGI. DNA of the CDR3: TGTGCCAGCAGTTACTCGTCTAGTTTCCCTCTGGCGAACGAGCAGTACTTC. It is translated as CASSYSSSFPLANEQYF.

This clonotype was seen only a few times. One end of the junction varies from germline; a read error may be responsible. The V and J genes are TRBV7-7 and TRBJ1-1; unclear D gene. The CDR3 runs 13 residues. The V gene's germline CDR1 is SSHAT and CDR2 FNYEAQ (reference sequence). This CDR3 is CASSLEHGIEAFF. CDR3 sequence (DNA): TGTGCTAGCAGCTTAGAACACGGGATTGAAGCTTTCTTT.

The V call is TRBV9, the J call TRBJ1-1; D is possibly TRBD1 (5 bases). CDR1 is SGDLS and CDR2 is YYNGEE in the germline V gene. V was shortened by 1 base and J by 10 bases, with 17 bases between the two germline ends. There are 14 residues in the CDR3. CDR3 amino acids: CASSVRALDRRAFF. The CDR3 DNA is TGTGCCAGCAGCGTAAGAGCCCTTGACAGACGAGCTTTCTTT.

The chain has TRBV6-1 and TRBJ2-1, with unresolved D. Trimming took 5 bases from V and 7 from J, leaving 15 bases between them. CDR1 and CDR2 from the germline V gene are MNHNS and SASEGT. The length of the CDR3 is 14 residues. In nucleotides, the CDR3 is TGTGCCAGCAGTACCCGTGGGCCGGAAAATGAGCAGTTCTTC. Its translation: CASSTRGPENEQFF.

This clonotype was found a few times. The chain is built from TRBV7-9 and TRBJ2-7; D is ambiguous. V lost 5 bases and J 6 bases, leaving 17 bases between the germline ends. Germline V CDR1 and CDR2: SEHNR, FQNEAQ (reference sequence). The CDR3 length is 14 residues. The CDR3 loop is CASSPPGLTREQYF. The CDR3 DNA sequence: TGTGCCAGCAGCCCGCCGGGCCTCACGCGCGAGCAGTACTTC.

The chain links TRBV28 to TRBJ1-5; no clear D. V was trimmed by 7 bases and J by 0 bases, leaving 16 bases between them. Germline V lookup: CDR1 MDHEN, CDR2 SYDVKM. This CDR3 is 16 amino acids long. The CDR3 here is CASKDAREDSNQPQHF. In DNA form, the CDR3 reads TGTGCCAGCAAAGATGCAAGGGAAGATAGCAATCAGCCCCAGCATTTT.

This chain uses TRBV5-4 with TRBJ2-1; the match to TRBD1 covers 7 bases. This CDR3 is 17 amino acids long. With 1 base clipped from V and 1 base from J, the junction kept 8 bases outside the gene matches. Germline assignment: CDR1 SGHNT and CDR2 YYREEE (reference sequence). CDR3 nucleotide sequence: TGTGCCAGCAGCTTGTTAAAGGGGGCACCGTCCTACAATGAGCAGTTCTTC. It yields the protein CASSLLKGAPSYNEQFF.

This clonotype was observed many times. This chain uses TRBV20-1 with TRBJ1-5; TRBD1 matches 8 bases. The CDR3 is 13 residues long. With 3 bases clipped from V and 7 bases from J, the junction kept 5 bases outside the gene matches. Germline CDR1 is DFQATT and CDR2 is SNEGSKA (reference sequence). CDR3 DNA sequence: TGCAGTGCTAGTTCAGGGGACAGGCAGCCCCAGCATTTT. It translates to CSASSGDRQPQHF.

CDR3 in amino acids: CASSQELAPTETQYF. For the CDR3, the DNA is TGTGCCAGCAGCCAAGAACTAGCACCTACCGAGACCCAGTACTTC. The gene calls are TRBV11-2 and TRBJ2-5, with a weak D call TRBD2 (6 bases). The CDR3 covers 15 residues. Germline loops: CDR1 SGHAT, CDR2 FQNNGV. Trimming pared 5 bases from V and 5 bases from J, leaving 18 bases between.

This clonotype showed up just a few times. This chain uses TRBV10-3 with TRBJ1-1, with 8 bases fitting TRBD1. Germline assignment: CDR1 ENHRY and CDR2 SYGVKD. The CDR3 totals 15 residues. Germline trimming cut 1 base from V and 3 bases from J; bases unmatched to any gene: 4. The CDR3 sequence: CAISEYRGKDTEAFF. DNA of the CDR3: TGTGCCATCAGTGAGTACAGGGGGAAGGACACTGAAGCTTTCTTT.

V gene TRBV20-1 combines with J gene TRBJ2-7, with D possibly being TRBD1 (6 bases). Germline V gives CDR1 DFQATT, CDR2 SNEGSKA (reference sequence). The germline V and J ends were trimmed by 5 bases and 3 bases, with 20 bases remaining between them. This CDR3 is 15 amino acids long. The chain's CDR3 is CSAPPTQGASYEQYF. In nucleotides, the CDR3 is TGCAGTGCTCCTCCTACACAGGGAGCGAGCTACGAGCAGTACTTC.

The rearrangement links TRBV20-1 to TRBJ2-7; D gene unclear. Germline V lookup: CDR1 DFQATT, CDR2 SNEGSKA (reference sequence). Deletions cut 1 base from V and 3 bases from J, with 10 bases between. This CDR3 region has 13 residues. CDR3 DNA: TGCAGTGCTAGAGCTGTGGTCGACTACGAGCAGTACTTC. Its translation: CSARAVVDYEQYF.

The chain links TRBV7-2 to TRBJ1-2, with D hard to call. Trimming pared 1 base from V and 2 bases from J, leaving 8 bases between. Germline lookup yields CDR1 SGHTA and CDR2 FQGNSA. The CDR3 contains 14 residues. CDR3 residues: CASSLGLTNYGYTF. CDR3 bases: TGTGCCAGCAGCTTAGGGCTGACCAACTATGGCTACACCTTC. The whole variable domain, remainder taken from reference TRBV7-2 and TRBJ1-2, is GAGVSQSPSNKVTEKGKDVELRCDPISGHTALYWYRQSLGQGLEFLIYFQGNSAPDKSGLPSDRFSAERTGGSVSTLTIQRTQQEDSAVYLCASSLGLTNYGYTFGSGTRLTVV.

Many counts were recorded for this clonotype. The V gene is TRBV20-1, the J gene TRBJ1-4; TRBD1 agrees at 7 bases. Looked up from germline, CDR1 is DFQATT and CDR2 is SNEGSKA (reference sequence). V shed 3 bases, J shed 8 bases, and the junction held 9 bases outside the gene matches. This CDR3 has 14 amino acids. CDR3 in amino acids: CSASFPETGEKLFF. DNA of the CDR3: TGCAGTGCTAGCTTTCCCGAGACAGGGGAAAAACTGTTTTTT.

The chain carries TRBV30 and TRBJ2-7; D might be TRBD2 (7 bases). The germline CDR1 and CDR2 sequences are GTSNPN and SVGIG (reference sequence). The CDR3 runs to 12 residues. Trimming took 3 bases from V and 6 from J, leaving 12 bases between them. The CDR3 sequence: CAWSFGGPEQYF. DNA of the CDR3: TGTGCCTGGAGCTTCGGGGGGCCCGAGCAGTACTTC.